Below, one T cell receptor (beta chain) is given with its context. The antigen remains unidentified. The sample belongs to a study of Graves' ophthalmopathy and Graves' hyperthyroidism. Notes on the study in general: Most thyroid clonotypes expanded beyond 0.001 frequency were also found in blood. Researchers report that a 13-signature model separated ophthalmopathy from stable hyperthyroidism, posting about 88% sensitivity and 75% to 84% specificity.

Hyperthyroidism was new, under 2 months, in patients aged 18 to 65. Amplified material comprised TCR beta CDR3 regions derived from RNA transcripts. In the first round, RT-PCR was carried out with HTBI primers, and a multiplex PCR formed the second round. MiXCR, run by TCRdb on the multiplex PCR reads, gives a single entry per CDR3 protein. The table has over a million distinct CDR3 sequences, about 36% seen once. The J segment lost 6 bases and the V segment lost 6 bases, leaving 3 bases of the junction unmatched. CDR3 length: 12 amino acids. Looked up from germline, CDR1 is MNHEY and CDR2 is SMNVEV (reference sequence).

Sequences were obtained from peripheral blood or thyroid tissue (not recorded which). The rearrangement links TRBV27 to TRBJ2-7; 9 bases are a match to TRBD2. The TCR was taken from an adult man with Graves' hyperthyroidism. CDR3 nucleotide sequence: TGTGCCAGCAGCAGGGGACTAGCCGAGCAGTACTTC. Encoded protein: CASSRGLAEQYF.